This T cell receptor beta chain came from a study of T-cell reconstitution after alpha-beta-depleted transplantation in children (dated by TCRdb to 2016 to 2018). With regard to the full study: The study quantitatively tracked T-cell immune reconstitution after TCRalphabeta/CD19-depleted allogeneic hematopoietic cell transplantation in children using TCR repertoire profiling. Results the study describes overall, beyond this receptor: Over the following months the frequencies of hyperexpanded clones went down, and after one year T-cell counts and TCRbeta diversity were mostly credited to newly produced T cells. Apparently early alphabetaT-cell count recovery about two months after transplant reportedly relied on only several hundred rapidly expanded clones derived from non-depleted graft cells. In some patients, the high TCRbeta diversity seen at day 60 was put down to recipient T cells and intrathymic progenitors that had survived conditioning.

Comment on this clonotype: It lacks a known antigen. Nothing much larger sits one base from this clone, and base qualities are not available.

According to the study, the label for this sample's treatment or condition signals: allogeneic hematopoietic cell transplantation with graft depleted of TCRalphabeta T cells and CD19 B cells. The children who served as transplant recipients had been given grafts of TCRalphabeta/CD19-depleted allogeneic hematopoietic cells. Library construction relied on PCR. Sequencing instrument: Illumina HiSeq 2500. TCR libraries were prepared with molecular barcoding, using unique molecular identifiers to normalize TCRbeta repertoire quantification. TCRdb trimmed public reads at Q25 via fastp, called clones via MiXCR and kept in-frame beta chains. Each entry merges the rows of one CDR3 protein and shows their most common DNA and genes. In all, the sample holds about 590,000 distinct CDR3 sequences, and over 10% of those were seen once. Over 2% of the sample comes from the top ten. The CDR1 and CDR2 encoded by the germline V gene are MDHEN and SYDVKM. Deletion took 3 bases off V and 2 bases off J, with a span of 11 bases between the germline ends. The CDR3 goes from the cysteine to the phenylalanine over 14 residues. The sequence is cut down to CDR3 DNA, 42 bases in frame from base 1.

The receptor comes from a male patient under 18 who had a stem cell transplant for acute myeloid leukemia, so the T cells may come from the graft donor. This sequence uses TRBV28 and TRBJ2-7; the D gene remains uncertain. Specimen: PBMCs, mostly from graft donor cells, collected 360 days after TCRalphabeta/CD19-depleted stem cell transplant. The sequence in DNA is TGTGCCAGCAGTTTCCGCCGGAACCCCTACGAGCAGTACTTC. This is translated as CASSFRRNPYEQYF.